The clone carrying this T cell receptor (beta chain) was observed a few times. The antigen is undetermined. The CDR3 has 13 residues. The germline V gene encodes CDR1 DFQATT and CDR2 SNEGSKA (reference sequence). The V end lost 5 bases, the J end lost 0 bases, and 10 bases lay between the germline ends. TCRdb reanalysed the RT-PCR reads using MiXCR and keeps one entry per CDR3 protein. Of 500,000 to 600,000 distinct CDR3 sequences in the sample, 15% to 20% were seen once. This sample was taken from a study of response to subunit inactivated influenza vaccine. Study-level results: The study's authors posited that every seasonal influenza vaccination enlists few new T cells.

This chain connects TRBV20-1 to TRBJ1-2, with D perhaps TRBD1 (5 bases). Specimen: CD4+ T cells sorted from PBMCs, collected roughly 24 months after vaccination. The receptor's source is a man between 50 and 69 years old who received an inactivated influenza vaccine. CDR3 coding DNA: TGCAGTGCTTGGGGCGGGACTAACTATGGCTACACCTTC. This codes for CSAWGGTNYGYTF.